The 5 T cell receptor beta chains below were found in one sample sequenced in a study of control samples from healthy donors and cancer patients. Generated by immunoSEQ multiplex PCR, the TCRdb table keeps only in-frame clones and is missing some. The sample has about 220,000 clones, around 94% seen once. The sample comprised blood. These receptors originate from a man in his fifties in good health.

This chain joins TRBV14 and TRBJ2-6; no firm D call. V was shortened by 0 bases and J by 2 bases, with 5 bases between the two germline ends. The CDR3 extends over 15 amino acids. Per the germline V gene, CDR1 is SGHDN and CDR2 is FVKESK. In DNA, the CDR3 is TGTGCCAGCAGCCAAGACGGTGCTGGGGCCAACGTCCTGACTTTC. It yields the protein CASSQDGAGANVLTF.

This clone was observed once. The DNA of the CDR3 is TGTGCCAGCAGCCTTAACCCGGCCCCATCCCAGGGTTCACCCCTCCACTTT. Encoded protein: CASSLNPAPSQGSPLHF. This chain connects TRBV11-2 to TRBJ1-6, with TRBD1 as a possible D gene (5 bases). Deletions cut 5 bases from V and 9 bases from J, with 23 bases between. Looked up from germline, CDR1 is SGHAT and CDR2 is FQNNGV. CDR3 size: 17 residues.

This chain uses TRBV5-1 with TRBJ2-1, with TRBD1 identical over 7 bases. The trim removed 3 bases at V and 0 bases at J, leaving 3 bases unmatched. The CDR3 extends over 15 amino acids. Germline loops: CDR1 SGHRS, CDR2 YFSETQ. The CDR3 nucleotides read TGCGCCAGCAGCTCCACAGGGGTCTCCTACAATGAGCAGTTCTTC. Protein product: CASSSTGVSYNEQFF.

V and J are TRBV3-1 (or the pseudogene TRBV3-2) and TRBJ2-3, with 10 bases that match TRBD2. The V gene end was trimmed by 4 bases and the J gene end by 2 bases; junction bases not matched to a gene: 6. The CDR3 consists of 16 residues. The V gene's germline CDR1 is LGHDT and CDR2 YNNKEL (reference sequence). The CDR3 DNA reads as TGTGCCAGCAGCCGACGTAGCGGGGGGCCCACAGATACGCAGTATTTT. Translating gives CASSRRSGGPTDTQYF.

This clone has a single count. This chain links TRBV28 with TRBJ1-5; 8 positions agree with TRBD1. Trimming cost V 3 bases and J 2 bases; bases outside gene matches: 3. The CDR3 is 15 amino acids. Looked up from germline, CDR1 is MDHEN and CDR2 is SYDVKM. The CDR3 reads CASSFQDRGNQPQHF. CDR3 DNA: TGTGCCAGCAGTTTTCAGGACAGGGGCAATCAGCCCCAGCATTTT.